The source of this T cell receptor beta chain is a study of neurological immune-mediated disorders. TCRdb used MiXCR to reprocess the 5' RACE reads, holding one entry per CDR3 protein. In the table there are over 11,000 distinct CDR3 sequences, about 7.4% of which are singletons. At least ten counts were recorded for this clonotype. The sorted libraries were prepared using around 910,000 CD4+ or CD8+ T cells that had themselves been sorted. The clonotype was recovered from a woman in her 40s in good health. The sequencing input was CD8+ T cells from blood.

As DNA, the CDR3 is TGTGCCAGCAGCTTAGTAGTGACAGGCGATTTCTCGTCTGGGGCCAACGTCCTGACTTTC. It yields the protein CASSLVVTGDFSSGANVLTF. The chain is built from TRBV7-9 and TRBJ2-6, with a possible D match to TRBD1 (6 bases). The CDR3 length is 20 residues. In germline, CDR1 is SEHNR, CDR2 FQNEAQ (reference sequence). V shed 1 base and J shed 1 base, with 20 bases lying between them.